Below, one TCR beta chain is given with its context. These data are taken from a study of blood T cell repertoires in COVID-19. Study-level background: The United States, Italy and Spain supplied acute and convalescent COVID-19 samples. The cDNA or gDNA used as material had been derived from T cells, B-cell-depleted T cells, or PBMCs.

V was cut by 5 bases and J by 6 bases, with 14 bases left in between. Germline CDR1 and CDR2: LNHNV and YYDKDF (reference sequence). The CDR3 runs 14 residues. Per the study methods: From reference gene primer amplification, estimates of nucleated cell counts were derived. Clones were sequenced by immunoSEQ multiplex PCR, and TCRdb holds only the in-frame ones, with some missing. From that table come the V and J calls and clone size; the DNA was used to work out D and trimming. The top ten hold roughly 1.5% of the sample, which has under 80,000 clones, 88% seen once. Sequenced material: peripheral blood. The chain carries TRBV15 and TRBJ2-4, with D possibly matching TRBD1 (5 bases). The clonotype comes from a human donor in a cohort sampled during active COVID-19. CDR3 sequence: CATSGPGQVNIQYF. CDR3 coding DNA: TGTGCCACCAGCGGCCCTGGACAAGTAAACATTCAGTACTTC.